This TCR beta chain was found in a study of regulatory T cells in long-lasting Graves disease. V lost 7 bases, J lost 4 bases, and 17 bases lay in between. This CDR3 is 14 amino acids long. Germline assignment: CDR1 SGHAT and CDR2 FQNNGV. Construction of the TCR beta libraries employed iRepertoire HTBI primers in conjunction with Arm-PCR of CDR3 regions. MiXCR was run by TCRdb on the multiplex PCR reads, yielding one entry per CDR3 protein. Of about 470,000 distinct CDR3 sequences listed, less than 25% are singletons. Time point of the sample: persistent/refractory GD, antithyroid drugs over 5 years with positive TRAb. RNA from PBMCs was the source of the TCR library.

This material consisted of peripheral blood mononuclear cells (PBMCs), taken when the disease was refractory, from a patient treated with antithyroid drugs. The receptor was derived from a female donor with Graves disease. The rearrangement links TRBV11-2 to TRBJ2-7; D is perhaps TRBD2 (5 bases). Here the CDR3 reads CASNSSSRVYEQYF. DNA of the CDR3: TGTGCCAGCAATTCCTCTAGCAGAGTTTACGAGCAGTACTTC.